This is a list of T cell receptor beta chains from one sample in a study of sequential checkpoint blockade in melanoma. The repertoire was sequenced with immunoSEQ multiplex PCR; TCRdb's copy has only in-frame clones and lacks some. The data contain 17,000 or so clones, roughly 70% of them singletons. The sequenced sample was CD8+ T cells sorted from blood (inferred from file names), obtained from a patient given nivolumab and ipilimumab in sequence. These receptors all come from a human donor with melanoma. Each CDR3 is given with its conserved first and last residue. A D gene is named only where the DNA matches it firmly. The size entry is marked missing in some rows and otherwise reads once, few, many or a size class.

once	.	TRBV7-3	TRBJ1-2	TGTGCCAGCAGCTCCCCCCCGGACTATGGCTACACCTTC	CASSSPPDYGYTF
.	.	TRBV30	TRBJ2-7	TGTGCCTGGAGTTGGACAGCCAGGGGGGTACCCTACGAGCAGTACTTC	CAWSWTARGVPYEQYF
.	.	TRBV2	TRBJ2-1	TGTGCCAGCAGACAAAGCTCCTACAATGAGCAGTTCTTC	CASRQSSYNEQFF
.	.	TRBV11-3	TRBJ2-7	TGTGCCAGCAGCGCCACAGGAACCTACGAGCAGTACTTC	CASSATGTYEQYF
.	.	TRBV7-9	TRBJ2-7	TGTGCCAGCACCGGGGGGACAGGCAACTACGAGCAGTACTTC	CASTGGTGNYEQYF
.	.	TRBV7-9	TRBJ1-2	TGTGCCAGCAGCCTAGAAGGGGGGGCGCTCGGCTACACCTTC	CASSLEGGALGYTF
.	TRBD1	TRBV11-2	TRBJ1-3	TGTGCCAGCAGCTACAGGGGTAGAGCTGGAAACACCATATATTTT	CASSYRGRAGNTIYF
once	.	TRBV5-6	TRBJ1-5	TGTGCCAGCAGCTTGGTCGGGACTTATCAGCCCCAGCATTTT	CASSLVGTYQPQHF
medium-sized	TRBD1	TRBV18	TRBJ2-7	TGTGCCAGCTCACCCGTGGACAGGCCCCCCTACGAGCAGTACTTC	CASSPVDRPPYEQYF
.	.	TRBV10-2	TRBJ2-1	TGCGCCAGCATAGGGGTCTCCTACAATGAGCAGTTCTTC	CASIGVSYNEQFF
.	TRBD2	TRBV29-1	TRBJ2-2	TGCAGCGTTGAGAGCCTAGCGGTTGACACCGGGGAGCTGTTTTTT	CSVESLAVDTGELFF
.	.	TRBV7-9	TRBJ1-1	TGTGCCAGCAGCTTACCAGAAGCAGGGAACACTGAAGCTTTCTTT	CASSLPEAGNTEAFF
.	.	TRBV13	TRBJ2-7	TGTGCCAGCAGCTCCCGGGACGGACCCTCGGCGGGGTACGAGCAGTACTTC	CASSSRDGPSAGYEQYF
.	TRBD2	TRBV4-3	TRBJ2-7	TGCGCCAGCAGCCGAGAACTAGCGGGAGCCTTGGGGCAGTGCTTC	CASSRELAGALGQCF
.	.	TRBV27	TRBJ1-5	TGTGCCAGCAGTTTATCCCCGAACGTCCAACTTCAGCATTTT	CASSLSPNVQLQHF
.	.	TRBV5-1	TRBJ2-3	TGCGCCAGCAGCTCTCTGGGGCTTAGCACAGATACGCAGTATTTT	CASSSLGLSTDTQYF
.	TRBD1	TRBV5-6	TRBJ2-5	TGTGCCAGCAGCTTGGGACAGGGGGCAGGGAAGACCCAGTACTTC	CASSLGQGAGKTQYF
.	TRBD2	TRBV7-2	TRBJ2-7	TGTGCCAGCAGCTGGGCGGGAGAGGGCTACGAGCAGTACTTC	CASSWAGEGYEQYF
.	TRBD2	TRBV11-3	TRBJ2-3	TGTGCCAGCAGCTTAAGACTAGCGGGTTTGGCAGATACGCAGTATTTT	CASSLRLAGLADTQYF
.	.	TRBV5-1	TRBJ1-3	TGCGCCAGCAGCTGGGACACTGGAAACACCATATATTTT	CASSWDTGNTIYF
.	TRBD1	TRBV27	TRBJ2-7	TGTGCCAGCAGTTTATCGAAGGGACAGGCCTACTACGAGCAGTACTTC	CASSLSKGQAYYEQYF